This T cell receptor beta chain was captured by sequencing in a study of T-cell memory formation after mild COVID-19. Study context: TCR clusters were mostly donor specific. Points from the study as a whole: Clones that contracted from day 15 to 85 were balanced CD4/CD8, while later expanders leaned CD4+.

TCRdb reprocessed the 5' RACE reads via MiXCR and lists one record per CDR3 protein. The profile shows hundreds of thousands of distinct CDR3 sequences, 8% to 9% of them singletons. Germline values: CDR1 SGHTA, CDR2 FQGTGA. The CDR3 is made up of 14 amino acids. Trimming removed 3 bases at V and 1 base at J, with 9 bases between. Of note for this clonotype: The antigen is undetermined.

Sequenced: PBMCs or a T cell subset sorted from them (not recorded which). The source is a man aged 18 to 30 who had mild COVID-19 (a few samples of this study predate the infection). Cell type and time point are not known. The V call is TRBV7-3, the J call TRBJ2-5, with D uncertain. CDR3 nucleotides: TGTGCCAGCAGCTTTGGTAACCGCCAAGAGACCCAGTACTTC. Translated, it gives CASSFGNRQETQYF.